This TCR beta chain was retrieved from a study of blood T cell repertoires in COVID-19. Study in general: There were acute and convalescent COVID-19 samples, and they came from the United States, Italy and Spain. PBMCs, B-cell-depleted T cells, or T cells were the source of the cDNA or gDNA that made up the material.

In the original processing: Amplified reference gene primers provided the basis for estimating nucleated cell counts. The assay was immunoSEQ multiplex PCR, and TCRdb's table has in-frame clones only and misses some. V, J and clone size are taken as reported in that table, and D and trimming were inferred from the DNA itself. The sample shows nearly 100,000 clones, approximately 84% of them seen only once. Sequenced input: peripheral blood. The sequence was obtained from a woman in her fifties or sixties with acute or convalescent COVID-19.

The CDR3: CSVGTPGGYGYTF. DNA of the CDR3: TGCAGCGTGGGTACCCCCGGGGGCTATGGCTACACCTTC. This rearrangement joins TRBV29-1 to TRBJ1-2; TRBD1 might be the D (5 bases). Germline assignment: CDR1 SQVTM and CDR2 ANQGSEA. The CDR3 is 13 residues long. The ends were cut back, 6 bases at V and 4 bases at J, with 15 bases in the middle.